Presented here are 6 T cell receptor beta chains from one specimen sequenced in a study of cytomegalovirus exposure and HLA in healthy donors. Use of 60 Vbeta and 13 Jbeta primers characterized the PCR. The method was immunoSEQ multiplex PCR; TCRdb's version includes in-frame clones alone and lacks a portion of them. The sample shows 150,000 to 200,000 clones, around 75% of them seen only once. The source material was PBMCs. These receptors all stem from a male donor in good health and CMV-seronegative.

The genes are TRBV7-2 and TRBJ1-6, with TRBD1 identical over 7 bases. Germline V gene lookup returns CDR1 SGHTA and CDR2 FQGNSA. There are 18 residues in the CDR3. With V trimmed by 5 bases and J by 0 bases, 10 bases remained unmatched. For the CDR3, the DNA is TGTGCCAGCAGCCTGATGACAGGGACAATCTCCTATAATTCACCCCTCCACTTT. This encodes CASSLMTGTISYNSPLHF.

This clone was observed a few times. CDR3 loop: CASSSLGQRYEQYF. The CDR3 DNA follows: TGTGCCAGCAGCTCACTGGGGCAGAGATACGAGCAGTACTTC. V is TRBV7-9 and J is TRBJ2-7; D perhaps matches TRBD1 (5 bases). V lost 4 bases, J lost 4 bases, and 14 bases lay in between. This CDR3 has 14 amino acids. The germline CDR1 and CDR2 sequences are SEHNR and FQNEAQ (reference sequence).

The chain links TRBV28 to TRBJ1-5, with D maybe TRBD1 (6 bases). V was clipped by 4 bases and J by 3 bases, with 13 bases between them. CDR3 size: 15 residues. Germline lookup yields CDR1 MDHEN and CDR2 SYDVKM. CDR3: CASSSLDRVNQPQHF. CDR3 in DNA: TGTGCCAGCAGTTCCCTGGACAGAGTCAATCAGCCCCAGCATTTT.

This clone was seen a few times. The V gene is TRBV19, the J gene TRBJ2-7; D possibly corresponds to TRBD2 (5 bases). CDR3 size: 16 residues. Germline CDR1 reads LNHDA; CDR2 reads SQIVND (reference sequence). V was trimmed by 3 bases and J by 9 bases, leaving 24 bases between them. CDR3 nucleotides: TGTGCCAGTAGTATTATTGGCTTAGAAGGAGGTTCGGGGCAGTACTTC. It is translated as CASSIIGLEGGSGQYF.

This clone came up a few times. The V and J genes are TRBV11-2 and TRBJ1-3; TRBD1 might be the D (5 bases). V was trimmed by 5 bases and J by 4 bases, leaving 18 bases between them. The CDR3 sequence is 16 residues long. Germline assignment: CDR1 SGHAT and CDR2 FQNNGV. CDR3 residues: CASSHSRGLGGNTIYF. The CDR3 DNA is TGTGCCAGCAGCCACTCTAGGGGCCTCGGAGGAAACACCATATATTTT. Together with reference TRBV11-2 and TRBJ1-3, the CDR3 gives the full variable domain: EAGVAQSPRYKIIEKRQSVAFWCNPISGHATLYWYQQILGQGPKLLIQFQNNGVVDDSQLPKDRFSAERLKGVDSTLKIQPAKLEDSAVYLCASSHSRGLGGNTIYFGEGSWLTVV.

V gene TRBV5-1 combines with J gene TRBJ1-1, with TRBD1 as a possible D gene (6 bases). Germline CDR1 and CDR2: SGHRS and YFSETQ. Trimming removed 4 bases at V and 5 bases at J, with 9 bases between. The CDR3 is made up of 12 amino acids. The CDR3 is CASSPQGTEAFF. The CDR3 region has the DNA TGCGCCAGCAGCCCTCAGGGGACTGAAGCTTTCTTT.